This T cell receptor beta chain was sequenced in a study of siplizumab effects on memory and regulatory T cells. Notes on the study in general: Apparently key alloresponse contributors, naive T cells also seemed more diverse than memory cells. In the presence of siplizumab, alloreactive sequences traceable to unstimulated CD4+ memory cells were significantly reduced. Where siplizumab was present, mappable alloreactive CD4+ clones averaged around 70% Treg-derived, compared with 25% to 30% in controls.

Method: immunoSEQ multiplex PCR; TCRdb's copy keeps in-frame clones and lacks some. The table records 85,000 to 90,000 clones, more than 80% of them present only once. As to this clone: Antigen unknown.

This CDR3 has 13 residues. From germline, CDR1 is SGHKS and CDR2 YYEKEE (reference sequence). The junction had 0 bases not matched to a gene; V was cut back by 4 bases and J by 2 bases. Specimen: CD4+ T cells sorted from blood. This clonotype originated in a human donor in good health. The V and J genes are TRBV5-5 and TRBJ1-5, with TRBD1 matching 7 bases. In DNA form, the CDR3 reads TGTGCCAGCAGCGACAGGGGCAATCAGCCCCAGCATTTT. Its protein product is CASSDRGNQPQHF.